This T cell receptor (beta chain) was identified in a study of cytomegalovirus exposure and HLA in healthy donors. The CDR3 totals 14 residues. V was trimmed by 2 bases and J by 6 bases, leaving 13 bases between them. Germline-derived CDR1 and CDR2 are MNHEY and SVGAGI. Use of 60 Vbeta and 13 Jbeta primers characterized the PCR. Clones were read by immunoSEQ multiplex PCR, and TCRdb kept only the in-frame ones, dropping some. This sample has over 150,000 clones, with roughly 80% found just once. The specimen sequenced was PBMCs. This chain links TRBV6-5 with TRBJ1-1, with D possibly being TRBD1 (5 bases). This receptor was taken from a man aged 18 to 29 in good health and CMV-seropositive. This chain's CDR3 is CASSYPRGVPEAFF. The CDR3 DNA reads TGTGCCAGCAGTTACCCCCGGGGGGTCCCTGAAGCTTTCTTT.